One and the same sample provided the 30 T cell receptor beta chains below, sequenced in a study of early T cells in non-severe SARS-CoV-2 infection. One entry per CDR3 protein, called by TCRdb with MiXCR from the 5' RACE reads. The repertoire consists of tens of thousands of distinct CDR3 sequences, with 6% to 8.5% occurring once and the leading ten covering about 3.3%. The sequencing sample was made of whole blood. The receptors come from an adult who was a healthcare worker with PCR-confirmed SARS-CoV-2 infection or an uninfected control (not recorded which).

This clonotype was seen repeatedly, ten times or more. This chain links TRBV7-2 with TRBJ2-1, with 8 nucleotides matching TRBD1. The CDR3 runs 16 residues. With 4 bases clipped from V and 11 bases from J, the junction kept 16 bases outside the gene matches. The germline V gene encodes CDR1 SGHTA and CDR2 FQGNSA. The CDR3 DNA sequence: TGTGCCAGCAGCTATAGGACAGGGCTATCGATTCGGCAGCAGTTCTTC. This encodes CASSYRTGLSIRQQFF.

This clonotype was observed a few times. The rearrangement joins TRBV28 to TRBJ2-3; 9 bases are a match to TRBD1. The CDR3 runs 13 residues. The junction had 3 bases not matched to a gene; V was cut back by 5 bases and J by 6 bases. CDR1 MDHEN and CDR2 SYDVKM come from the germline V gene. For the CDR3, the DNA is TGTGCCAGCAGTAGACAGGGGGACGATACGCAGTATTTT. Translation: CASSRQGDDTQYF.

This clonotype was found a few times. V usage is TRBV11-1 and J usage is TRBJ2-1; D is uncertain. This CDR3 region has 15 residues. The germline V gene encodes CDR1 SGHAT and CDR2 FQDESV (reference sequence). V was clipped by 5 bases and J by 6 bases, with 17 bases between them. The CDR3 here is CASSPIIAPGNEQFF. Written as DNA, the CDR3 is TGTGCCAGCAGCCCCATCATAGCCCCGGGCAATGAGCAGTTCTTC.

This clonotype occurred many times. The CDR3 spells CAISEAGGRDQPQHF. CDR3 DNA: TGTGCCATCAGTGAAGCGGGGGGCAGGGATCAGCCCCAGCATTTT. V usage is TRBV10-3 and J usage is TRBJ1-5, with D perhaps matching TRBD1 (6 bases). CDR3 length: 15 residues. Trimming removed 3 bases at V and 5 bases at J, with 14 bases between. Germline lookup yields CDR1 ENHRY and CDR2 SYGVKD.

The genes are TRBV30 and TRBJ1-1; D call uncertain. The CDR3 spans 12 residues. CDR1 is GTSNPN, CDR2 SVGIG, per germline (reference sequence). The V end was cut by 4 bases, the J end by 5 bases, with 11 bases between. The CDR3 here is CAWTLGDTEAFF. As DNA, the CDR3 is TGTGCCTGGACCCTCGGGGATACTGAAGCTTTCTTT.

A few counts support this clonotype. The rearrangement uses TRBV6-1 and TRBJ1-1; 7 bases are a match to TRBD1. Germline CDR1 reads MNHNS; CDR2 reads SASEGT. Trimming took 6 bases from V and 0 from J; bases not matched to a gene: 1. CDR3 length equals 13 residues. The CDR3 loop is CASRDRMNTEAFF. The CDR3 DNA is TGTGCCAGCAGGGACAGGATGAACACTGAAGCTTTCTTT.

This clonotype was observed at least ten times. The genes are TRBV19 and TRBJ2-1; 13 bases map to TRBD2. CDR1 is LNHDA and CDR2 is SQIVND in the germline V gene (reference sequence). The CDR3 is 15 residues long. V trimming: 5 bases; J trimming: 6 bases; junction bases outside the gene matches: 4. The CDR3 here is CASSEGLAGPNEQFF. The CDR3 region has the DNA TGTGCCAGTAGTGAGGGACTAGCGGGACCCAATGAGCAGTTCTTC.

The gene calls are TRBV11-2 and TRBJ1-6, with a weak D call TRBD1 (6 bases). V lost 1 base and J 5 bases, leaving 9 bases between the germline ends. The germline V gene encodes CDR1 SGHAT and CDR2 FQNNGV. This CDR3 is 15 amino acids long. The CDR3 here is CASSLGQVDNSPLHF. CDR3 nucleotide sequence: TGTGCCAGCAGCTTAGGACAGGTCGATAATTCACCCCTCCACTTT.

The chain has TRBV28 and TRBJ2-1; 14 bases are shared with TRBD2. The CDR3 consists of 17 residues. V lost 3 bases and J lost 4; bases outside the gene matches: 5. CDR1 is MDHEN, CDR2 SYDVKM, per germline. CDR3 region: CASSLGTSGSRYNEQFF. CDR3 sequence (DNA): TGTGCCAGCAGTTTGGGGACTAGCGGGAGTCGATACAATGAGCAGTTCTTC.

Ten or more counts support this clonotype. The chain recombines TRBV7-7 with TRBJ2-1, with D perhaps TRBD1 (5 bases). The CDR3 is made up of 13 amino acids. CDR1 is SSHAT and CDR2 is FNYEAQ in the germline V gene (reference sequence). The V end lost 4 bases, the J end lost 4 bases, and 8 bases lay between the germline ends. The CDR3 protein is CASSSDTYNEQFF. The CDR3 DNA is TGTGCCAGCAGCTCGGACACTTACAATGAGCAGTTCTTC.

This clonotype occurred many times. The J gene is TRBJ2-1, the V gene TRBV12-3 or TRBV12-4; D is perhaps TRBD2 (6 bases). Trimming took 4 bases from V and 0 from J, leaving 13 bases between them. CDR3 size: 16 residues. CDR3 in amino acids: CASSWGVVPSYNEQFF. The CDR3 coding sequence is TGTGCCAGCAGTTGGGGGGTAGTCCCCTCCTACAATGAGCAGTTCTTC.

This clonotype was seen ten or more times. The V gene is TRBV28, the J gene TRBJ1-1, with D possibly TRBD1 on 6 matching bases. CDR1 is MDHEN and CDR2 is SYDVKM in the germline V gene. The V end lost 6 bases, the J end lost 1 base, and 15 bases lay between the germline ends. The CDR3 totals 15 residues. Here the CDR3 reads CASSPVGGRNTEAFF. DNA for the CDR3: TGTGCCAGCAGCCCCGTGGGGGGGCGGAACACTGAAGCTTTCTTT. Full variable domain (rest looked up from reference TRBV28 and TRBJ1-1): DVKVTQSSRYLVKRTGEKVFLECVQDMDHENMFWYRQDPGLGLRLIYFSYDVKMKEKGDIPEGYSVSREKKERFSLILESASTNQTSMYLCASSPVGGRNTEAFFGQGTRLTVV.

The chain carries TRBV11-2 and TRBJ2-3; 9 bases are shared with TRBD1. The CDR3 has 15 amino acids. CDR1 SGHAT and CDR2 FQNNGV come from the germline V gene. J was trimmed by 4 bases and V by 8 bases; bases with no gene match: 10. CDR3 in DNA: TGTGCCAGCTTAATAAACAGGGGGCGTTCAGATACGCAGTATTTT. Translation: CASLINRGRSDTQYF.

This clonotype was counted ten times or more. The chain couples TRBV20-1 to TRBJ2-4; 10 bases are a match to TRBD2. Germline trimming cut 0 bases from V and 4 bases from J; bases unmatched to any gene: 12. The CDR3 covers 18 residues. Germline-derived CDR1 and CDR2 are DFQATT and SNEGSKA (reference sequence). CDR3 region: CSARDREASGSNKNIQYF. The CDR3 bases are TGCAGTGCTAGAGATCGTGAAGCTAGCGGGAGTAATAAAAACATTCAGTACTTC.

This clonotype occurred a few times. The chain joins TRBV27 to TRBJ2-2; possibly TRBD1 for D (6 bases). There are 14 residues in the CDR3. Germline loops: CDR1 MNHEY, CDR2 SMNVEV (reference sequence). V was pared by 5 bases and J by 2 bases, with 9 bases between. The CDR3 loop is CASSGQTNTGELFF. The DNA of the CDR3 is TGTGCCAGCAGTGGACAGACCAACACCGGGGAGCTGTTTTTT.

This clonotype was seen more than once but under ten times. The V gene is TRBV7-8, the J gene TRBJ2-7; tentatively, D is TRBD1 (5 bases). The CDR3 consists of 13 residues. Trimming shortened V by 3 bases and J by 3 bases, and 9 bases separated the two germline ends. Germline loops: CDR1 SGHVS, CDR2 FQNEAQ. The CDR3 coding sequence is TGTGCCAGCAGCTTTGACAGAGACTACGAGCAGTACTTC. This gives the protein CASSFDRDYEQYF.

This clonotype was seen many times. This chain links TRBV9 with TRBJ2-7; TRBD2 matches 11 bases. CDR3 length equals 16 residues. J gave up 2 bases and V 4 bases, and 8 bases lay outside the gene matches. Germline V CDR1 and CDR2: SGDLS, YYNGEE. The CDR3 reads CASSPGSGRGTYEQYF. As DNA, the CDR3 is TGTGCCAGCAGCCCCGGTAGCGGGAGGGGAACCTACGAGCAGTACTTC.

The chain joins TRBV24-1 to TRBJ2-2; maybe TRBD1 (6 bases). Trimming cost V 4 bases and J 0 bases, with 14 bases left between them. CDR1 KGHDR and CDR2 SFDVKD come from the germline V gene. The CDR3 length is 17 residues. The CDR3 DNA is TGTGCCACCAGTGACTGGACCGGGACAACGAACACCGGGGAGCTGTTTTTT. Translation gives CATSDWTGTTNTGELFF.

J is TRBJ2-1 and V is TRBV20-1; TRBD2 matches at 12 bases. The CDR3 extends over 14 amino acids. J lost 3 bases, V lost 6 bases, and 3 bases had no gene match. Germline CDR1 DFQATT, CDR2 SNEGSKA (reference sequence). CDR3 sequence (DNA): TGCAGTGCGGGACTAGCGGGCGACTACAATGAGCAGTTCTTC. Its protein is CSAGLAGDYNEQFF.

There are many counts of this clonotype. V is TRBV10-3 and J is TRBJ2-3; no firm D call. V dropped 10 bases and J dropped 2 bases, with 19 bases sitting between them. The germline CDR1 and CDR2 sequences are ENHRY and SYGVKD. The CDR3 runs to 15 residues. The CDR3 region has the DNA TGTGCCACAAACGAAAAAGACACAAACACAGATACGCAGTATTTT. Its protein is CATNEKDTNTDTQYF.

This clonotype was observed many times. Here the CDR3 reads CSAEEYGYTF. CDR3 nucleotides: TGCAGTGCCGAAGAGTATGGCTACACCTTC. The chain combines TRBV20-1 with TRBJ1-2, with D unresolved. Looked up from germline, CDR1 is DFQATT and CDR2 is SNEGSKA (reference sequence). V lost 6 bases to trimming and J lost 5 bases, with 7 bases between them. The CDR3 is made up of 10 amino acids.

The CDR3 nucleotides are TGTGCCAGCAGCAAGACGCAAGAGACCCAGTACTTC. This codes for CASSKTQETQYF. V usage is TRBV7-9 and J usage is TRBJ2-5; D not resolved. The CDR3 loop spans 12 amino acids. V was cut by 5 bases and J by 2 bases, with 6 bases left in between. Per germline, CDR1 SEHNR and CDR2 FQNEAQ (reference sequence).

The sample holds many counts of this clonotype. CDR3 coding DNA: TGCAGCGTTTCAGCAGGGGAAGTCAACACTGAAGCTTTCTTT. Amino acid sequence: CSVSAGEVNTEAFF. This chain links TRBV29-1 with TRBJ1-1; a weak D match, TRBD1 (6 bases). This CDR3 region has 14 residues. Trimming took off 5 bases at V and 2 bases at J, with 15 bases between the two ends. Germline V gene data show CDR1 as SQVTM and CDR2 as ANQGSEA. Based on the CDR3 plus reference TRBV29-1 and TRBJ1-1, the full variable domain is SAVISQKPSRDICQRGTSLTIQCQVDSQVTMMFWYRQQPGQSLTLIATANQGSEATYESGFVIDKFPISRPNLTFSTLTVSNMSPEDSSIYLCSVSAGEVNTEAFFGQGTRLTVV.

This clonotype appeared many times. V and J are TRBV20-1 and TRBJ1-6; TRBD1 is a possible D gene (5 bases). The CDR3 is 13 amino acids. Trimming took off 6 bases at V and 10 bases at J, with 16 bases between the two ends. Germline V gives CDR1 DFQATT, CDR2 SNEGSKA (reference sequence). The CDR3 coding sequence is TGCAGTGCCCCCATGGGGGGTTGGTCACCCCTCCACTTT. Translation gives CSAPMGGWSPLHF.

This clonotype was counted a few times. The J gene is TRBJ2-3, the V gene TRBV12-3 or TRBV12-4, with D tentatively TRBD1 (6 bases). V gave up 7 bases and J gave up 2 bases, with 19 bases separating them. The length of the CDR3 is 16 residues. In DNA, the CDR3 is TGTGCCAGCATTGGGGGCAGGTCCCTTTACACAGATACGCAGTATTTT. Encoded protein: CASIGGRSLYTDTQYF.

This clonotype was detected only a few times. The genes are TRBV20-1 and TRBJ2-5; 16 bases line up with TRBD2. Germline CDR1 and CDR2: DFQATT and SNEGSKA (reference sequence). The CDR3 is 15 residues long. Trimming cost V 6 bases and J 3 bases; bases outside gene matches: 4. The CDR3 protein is CSAPGTSGGEETQYF. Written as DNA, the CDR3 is TGCAGTGCCCCTGGGACTAGCGGGGGGGAAGAGACCCAGTACTTC.

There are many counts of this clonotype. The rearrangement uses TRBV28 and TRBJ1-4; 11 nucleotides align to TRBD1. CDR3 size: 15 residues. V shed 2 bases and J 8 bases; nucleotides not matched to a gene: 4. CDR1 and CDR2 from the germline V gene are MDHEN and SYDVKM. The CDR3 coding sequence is TGTGCCAGCAGTTTAGGGACAGGGGGGAAGGAAAAACTGTTTTTT. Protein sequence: CASSLGTGGKEKLFF.

CDR3 coding DNA: TGCAGTGCTAGAGACTACAATGAGCAGTTCTTC. This sequence encodes CSARDYNEQFF. The chain joins TRBV20-1 to TRBJ2-1; D ambiguous. CDR1 DFQATT and CDR2 SNEGSKA come from the germline V gene (reference sequence). V shed 0 bases and J shed 3 bases, with 0 bases lying between them. This CDR3 is built from 11 residues.

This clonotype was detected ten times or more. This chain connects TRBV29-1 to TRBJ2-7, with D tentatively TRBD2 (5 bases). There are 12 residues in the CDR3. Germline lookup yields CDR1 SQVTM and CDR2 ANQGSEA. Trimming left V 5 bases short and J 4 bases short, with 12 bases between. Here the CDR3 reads CSVQRDTYEQYF. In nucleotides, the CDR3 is TGCAGCGTTCAACGGGATACATACGAGCAGTACTTC.

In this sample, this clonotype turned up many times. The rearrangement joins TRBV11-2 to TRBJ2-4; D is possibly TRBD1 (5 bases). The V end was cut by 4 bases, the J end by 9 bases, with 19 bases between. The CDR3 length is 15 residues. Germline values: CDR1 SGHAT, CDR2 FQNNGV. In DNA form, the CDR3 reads TGTGCCAGCAGCTCTCAGTCGGCAGGGATAGGCATTCAGTACTTC. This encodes CASSSQSAGIGIQYF. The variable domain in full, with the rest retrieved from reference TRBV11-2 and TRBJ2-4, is EAGVAQSPRYKIIEKRQSVAFWCNPISGHATLYWYQQILGQGPKLLIQFQNNGVVDDSQLPKDRFSAERLKGVDSTLKIQPAKLEDSAVYLCASSSQSAGIGIQYFGAGTRLSVL.